Below, one TCR beta chain is given with its context. Its antigen has not been determined. Base qualities are not recorded, but no much larger clone differs from it by a single base. This entry comes from a study of T cell changes during pregnancy in multiple sclerosis (dated by TCRdb to about 2019). The study in broad terms: Changes in the T cell repertoire over the course of pregnancy were examined in this study in women with multiple sclerosis.

Library generation was performed with the immunoSEQ multiplex PCR assay. TCRdb holds this immuneACCESS table with in-frame rearrangements only. Some clones are missing; in checked studies, unresolved V genes explain under half, and the rest has no known cause. Here the sample has around 67,000 clones; over 80% occur a single time. The ten biggest clones cover around 2.3% of the sample. The TCR was taken from a female donor with multiple sclerosis, enrolled in a pregnancy study. Sequencing was performed on peripheral blood, taken in the first trimester of pregnancy.

The CDR3 protein is CASRGGRGNTGELFF. The DNA reads TGTGCCAGCAGGGGGGGGCGCGGAAACACCGGGGAGCTGTTTTTT. The rearrangement combines TRBV6-4 with TRBJ2-2; TRBD2 is possibly the D segment (7 matching bases). The CDR3 holds 15 amino acids from the cysteine to the phenylalanine. Only the CDR3 region is kept as DNA, spanning 45 bases read in frame from base 1. The germline V gene specifies MRHNA as CDR1 and SNTAGT as CDR2. V loses 6 bases, J loses 2 bases, and the germline ends lie 13 bases apart.